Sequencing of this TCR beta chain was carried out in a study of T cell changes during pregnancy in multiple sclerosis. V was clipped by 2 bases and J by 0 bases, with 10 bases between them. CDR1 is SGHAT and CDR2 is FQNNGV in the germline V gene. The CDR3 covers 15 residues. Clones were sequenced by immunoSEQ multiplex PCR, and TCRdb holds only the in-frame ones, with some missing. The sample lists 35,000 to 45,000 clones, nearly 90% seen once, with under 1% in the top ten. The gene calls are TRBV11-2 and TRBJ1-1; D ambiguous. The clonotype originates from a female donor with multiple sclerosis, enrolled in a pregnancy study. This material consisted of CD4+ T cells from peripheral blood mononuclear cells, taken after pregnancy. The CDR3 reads CASSLPGSMNTEAFF. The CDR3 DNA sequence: TGTGCCAGCAGCTTACCGGGGAGTATGAACACTGAAGCTTTCTTT.